This TCR beta chain stems from a study of T-cell reconstitution after alpha-beta-depleted transplantation in children. Regarding the study as a whole: Expanded graft clones, several hundred of them, were reportedly the source of alpha-beta T cells about two months after transplant.

V was trimmed by 1 base and J by 4 bases, leaving 11 bases between them. CDR1 and CDR2 from the germline V gene are LGHNA and YSLEER. The CDR3 runs to 15 residues. Unique molecular identifiers featured in how the TCRbeta library was prepared. MiXCR, applied by TCRdb to the PCR reads, yields one record per CDR3 protein. The table records about 580,000 distinct CDR3 sequences, 23% of them present only once. This clonotype was found many times. Its matching antigen is unknown. The chain joins TRBV4-3 to TRBJ2-1; D not certain. The sequence derives from a boy in the first two years of life who had a stem cell transplant for acute myeloid leukemia, so the T cells may come from the graft donor. The input for sequencing was PBMCs, mostly from graft donor cells, taken 360 days after TCRalphabeta/CD19-depleted stem cell transplant. The CDR3: CASSQGPLEYNEQFF. CDR3 DNA: TGCGCCAGCAGCCAAGGGCCCCTAGAGTACAATGAGCAGTTCTTC.